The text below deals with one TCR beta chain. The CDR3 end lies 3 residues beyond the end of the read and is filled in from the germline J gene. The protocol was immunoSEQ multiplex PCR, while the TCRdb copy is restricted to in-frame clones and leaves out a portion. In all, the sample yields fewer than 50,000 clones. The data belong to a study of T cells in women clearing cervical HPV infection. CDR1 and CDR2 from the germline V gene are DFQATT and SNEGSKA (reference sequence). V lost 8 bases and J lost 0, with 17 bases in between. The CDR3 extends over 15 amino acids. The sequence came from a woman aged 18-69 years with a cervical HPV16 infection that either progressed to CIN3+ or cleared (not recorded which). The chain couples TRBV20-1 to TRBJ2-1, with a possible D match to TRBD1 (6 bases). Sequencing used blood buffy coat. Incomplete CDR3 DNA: TGCAGTCCCGTGGGGGCGATGAGCTCCTACAATGAG. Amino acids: CSPVGAMSSYNE. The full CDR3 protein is CSPVGAMSSYNEQFF.